This T cell receptor beta chain was identified during a study of metastatic and nonmetastatic thyroid tumors. Study details: The authors compared repertoires across blood and tumor or nodule tissue from malignant and benign thyroid patients. Study-wide results and caveats: It was reportedly found that TCR beta diversity was significantly higher in malignant thyroid tumors than in benign nodules, a difference seen in both blood and tumor samples.

From germline, CDR1 is LNHDA and CDR2 SQIVND (reference sequence). Unmatched junction bases numbered 9, after V lost 4 bases and J lost 0 bases. The CDR3 runs 17 residues. Patients were all untreated before their thyroid surgery. Judged by abundance, this clone is large. Its cognate antigen is unknown. Original data processing: A classifier of distant metastasis in papillary thyroid cancer was built from CDR3 differences (across clinicopathological groups). With MiXCR, TCRdb called clones anew from the PCR reads. It is TCRdb's table, rather than the study itself, that gives the V and J calls and clone size. The sample lists 20,000 to 25,000 clones, about 14% occurring once.

This TCR was recovered from a female donor with papillary thyroid cancer or a benign thyroid nodule (not recorded which). Some clones in this sample may be carry-over from other donors' samples. The chain carries TRBV19 and TRBJ1-1; 9 nucleotides match TRBD1. Sequenced sample: tumor tissue. In DNA form, the CDR3 reads TGTGCCAGTAGTAAGTTGGGACAGGGTCCCATGAACACTGAAGCTTTCTTT. Translated: CASSKLGQGPMNTEAFF.